These 29 T cell receptor beta chains were all obtained from the same sample, sequenced in a study of Ad26.COV2.S vaccination and SARS-CoV-2 variants. Indicated treatment: around 19 received Ad26.COV2.S at low or high dose, single or two shots; 5 received placebo; per-sample allocation not given. Sampling was performed 63 days after the first vaccine or placebo injection. Only in-frame clones appear in the TCRdb table, and some are missing; sequencing was by immunoSEQ multiplex PCR. The data show about 430,000 clones, about nine tenths seen once. The source material was peripheral blood, sampled in a trial of Ad26.COV2.S vaccine versus placebo. These receptors were obtained from a person aged 18-65 years who received the Ad26.COV2.S COVID-19 vaccine or a placebo.

The genes are TRBV12-3 or TRBV12-4 and TRBJ1-2; D gene uncertain. Trimming took 5 bases from V and 5 from J, leaving 9 bases between them. The CDR3 spans 12 residues. The CDR3 nucleotides read TGTGCCAGCAGTCCCGGAGGGTATGGCTACACCTTC. Protein product: CASSPGGYGYTF.

J is TRBJ2-4 and V is TRBV7-2; the match to TRBD1 covers 7 bases. The CDR3 has 13 amino acids. The trim removed 5 bases at V and 7 bases at J, leaving 5 bases unmatched. Germline V gene lookup returns CDR1 SGHTA and CDR2 FQGNSA. This CDR3 is CASSPLRGNIQYF. The CDR3 nucleotides are TGTGCCAGCAGCCCTCTCAGGGGGAACATTCAGTACTTC. Supplemented by reference TRBV7-2 and TRBJ2-4, the full variable domain reads GAGVSQSPSNKVTEKGKDVELRCDPISGHTALYWYRQSLGQGLEFLIYFQGNSAPDKSGLPSDRFSAERTGGSVSTLTIQRTQQEDSAVYLCASSPLRGNIQYFGAGTRLSVL.

The V call is TRBV15, the J call TRBJ2-5, with TRBD2 identical over 9 bases. The V gene end was trimmed by 0 bases and the J gene end by 1 base; junction bases not matched to a gene: 15. CDR1 LNHNV and CDR2 YYDKDF come from the germline V gene (reference sequence). This CDR3 contains 20 residues. The CDR3 DNA is TGTGCCACCAGCAGAGATGGTAGGCTAGCGGGAAACATAATCCAAGAGACCCAGTACTTC. It encodes CATSRDGRLAGNIIQETQYF.

This CDR3 is CASRISSGRDTGELFF. The CDR3 DNA reads TGTGCCAGTAGGATCTCTAGCGGGAGAGACACCGGGGAGCTGTTTTTT. V and J are TRBV19 and TRBJ2-2; TRBD2 matches at 10 bases. Trimming at V came to 6 bases and at J to 3 bases, leaving 7 bases not matched to a gene. Looked up from germline, CDR1 is LNHDA and CDR2 is SQIVND (reference sequence). This CDR3 has 16 residues.

This chain uses TRBV6-6 with TRBJ2-3, with 7 bases identical to TRBD2. V shed 2 bases and J 6 bases; nucleotides not matched to a gene: 5. Germline V gives CDR1 MNHNY, CDR2 SVGAGI (reference sequence). The CDR3 has 14 residues. The CDR3 sequence: CASSYREVGDTQYF. CDR3 nucleotide sequence: TGTGCCAGCAGTTACCGGGAGGTTGGGGATACGCAGTATTTT.

This chain joins TRBV6-6 and TRBJ2-5, with no clear D. Trimming stripped 5 bases from V and 3 bases from J, with 19 bases between. Looked up from germline, CDR1 is MNHNY and CDR2 is SVGAGI (reference sequence). This CDR3 region has 16 residues. CDR3: CASSTEGMSYEETQYF. The CDR3 DNA reads as TGTGCCAGCAGTACCGAAGGGATGAGTTATGAAGAGACCCAGTACTTC.

A note on this clone: This specimen includes other DNA sequences encoding the same CDR3. The chain joins TRBV28 to TRBJ2-7, with a possible D match to TRBD1 (6 bases). V lost 3 bases to trimming and J lost 0 bases, with 9 bases between them. Germline V gene lookup returns CDR1 MDHEN and CDR2 SYDVKM. This CDR3 spans 14 amino acids. The DNA of the CDR3 is TGTGCCAGCAGTTTTGGGGGCAGCTCCTACGAGCAGTACTTC. Translation gives CASSFGGSSYEQYF.

This chain connects TRBV4-3 to TRBJ1-5, with D uncertain. Trimming took off 0 bases at V and 4 bases at J, with 7 bases between the two ends. In germline, CDR1 is LGHNA, CDR2 YSLEER. This CDR3 has 14 amino acids. The CDR3 protein is CASSQDVRNQPQHF. For the CDR3, the DNA is TGCGCCAGCAGCCAAGATGTTCGAAATCAGCCCCAGCATTTT.

The chain is built from TRBV27 and TRBJ2-6; D is uncertain. Germline assignment: CDR1 MNHEY and CDR2 SMNVEV (reference sequence). Between the trimmed V and J ends, which lost 5 bases and 0 bases, there was a span of 26 bases. The CDR3 contains 21 residues. CDR3 protein: CASSPTDPQQRVHSGANVLTF. The CDR3 nucleotides read TGTGCCAGCAGTCCTACGGACCCTCAACAGCGTGTTCACTCTGGGGCCAACGTCCTGACTTTC.

This chain joins TRBV5-5 and TRBJ2-2, with D unclear. In germline, CDR1 is SGHKS, CDR2 YYEKEE (reference sequence). V dropped 4 bases and J dropped 3 bases, with 7 bases sitting between them. This CDR3 is built from 13 residues. As DNA, the CDR3 is TGTGCCAGCAGCCAGATAGACACCGGGGAGCTGTTTTTT. Its translation: CASSQIDTGELFF.

V usage is TRBV19 and J usage is TRBJ2-7, with 8 bases that match TRBD2. J lost 6 bases, V lost 5 bases, and 9 bases had no gene match. Germline V gene sequence: CDR1 LNHDA, CDR2 SQIVND (reference sequence). The CDR3 runs to 14 residues. The CDR3 DNA reads TGTGCCAGTAGTGCCGCTAGCGGGCCGGGCGAGCAGTACTTC. The encoded protein is CASSAASGPGEQYF. The full variable domain, its missing parts supplied by reference TRBV19 and TRBJ2-7, is DGGITQSPKYLFRKEGQNVTLSCEQNLNHDAMYWYRQDPGQGLRLIYYSQIVNDFQKGDIAEGYSVSREKKESFPLTVTSAQKNPTAFYLCASSAASGPGEQYFGPGTRLTVT.

V usage is TRBV6-2 or TRBV6-3 and J usage is TRBJ2-7, with D unresolved. Between the trimmed V and J ends, which lost 0 bases and 3 bases, there was a span of 6 bases. The CDR3 runs 13 residues. Germline values: CDR1 MNHEY, CDR2 SVGEGT. CDR3 protein: CASSYSNSYEQYF. CDR3 DNA sequence: TGTGCCAGCAGTTACTCAAACAGCTACGAGCAGTACTTC.

The chain links TRBV13 to TRBJ2-2; no definite D call. The V and J ends lost 5 bases and 1 base respectively, with 5 bases between them. The CDR3 contains 13 residues. Looked up from germline, CDR1 is PRHDT and CDR2 is FYEKMQ (reference sequence). DNA for the CDR3: TGTGCCAGCAGCAGACAGAACACCGGGGAGCTGTTTTTT. Protein product: CASSRQNTGELFF.

This CDR3 reads CAWSVWTGTIAEAFF. The DNA of the CDR3 is TGTGCCTGGAGTGTTTGGACAGGGACTATAGCTGAAGCTTTCTTT. V is TRBV30 and J is TRBJ1-1; 8 bases agree with TRBD1. The CDR3 totals 15 residues. Unmatched junction bases numbered 9, after V lost 0 bases and J lost 6 bases. The germline V gene encodes CDR1 GTSNPN and CDR2 SVGIG (reference sequence).

As regards this clone: Distinct nucleotide sequences in the sample also encode this CDR3. The rearrangement joins TRBV2 to TRBJ2-3; D ambiguous. In germline, CDR1 is SNHLY, CDR2 FYNNEI. The CDR3 covers 14 residues. Trimming stripped 7 bases from V and 0 bases from J, with 11 bases between. The DNA for the CDR3 is TGTGCCAGCATCAAGCTGGAGAGCACAGATACGCAGTATTTT. Residues: CASIKLESTDTQYF. Full variable domain (missing parts from reference TRBV2 and TRBJ2-3): EPEVTQTPSHQVTQMGQEVILRCVPISNHLYFYWYRQILGQKVEFLVSFYNNEISEKSEIFDDQFSVERPDGSNFTLKIRSTKLEDSAMYFCASIKLESTDTQYFGPGTRLTVL.

This clone was seen once. The chain carries TRBV7-3 and TRBJ2-5, with D maybe TRBD1 (5 bases). This CDR3 contains 14 residues. CDR1 is SGHTA and CDR2 is FQGTGA in the germline V gene. Trimming took 5 bases from V and 0 from J, leaving 10 bases between them. In DNA, the CDR3 is TGTGCCAGCAGCCCTGCAGGGTACCAAGAGACCCAGTACTTC. Its protein product is CASSPAGYQETQYF.

The chain links TRBV3-1 (or the pseudogene TRBV3-2) to TRBJ2-3; D might be TRBD2 (6 bases). Trimming shortened V by 0 bases and J by 5 bases, and 15 bases separated the two germline ends. Germline-derived CDR1 and CDR2 are LGHDT and YNNKEL (reference sequence). The CDR3 runs 16 residues. CDR3 sequence reads: CASSQEGRELEDTQYF. The DNA of the CDR3 is TGTGCCAGCAGCCAAGAAGGTCGGGAGTTGGAAGATACGCAGTATTTT.

This chain joins TRBV6-2 or TRBV6-3 and TRBJ1-2; D gene unclear. CDR3 length: 13 amino acids. Germline assignment: CDR1 MNHEY and CDR2 SVGEGT. Trimming stripped 2 bases from V and 13 bases from J, with 17 bases between. CDR3 protein: CASSYEIWVSGTF. The CDR3 DNA reads TGTGCCAGCAGTTACGAGATCTGGGTTTCGGGCACCTTC.

The chain combines TRBV27 with TRBJ2-2; 16 nucleotides agree with TRBD2. The CDR3 runs to 21 residues. Germline CDR1 and CDR2: MNHEY and SMNVEV (reference sequence). V gave up 6 bases and J gave up 3 bases; unmatched junction bases: 16. The CDR3 DNA sequence: TGTGCCAGCAGCCCTAGGCCCCCGGGACTAGCGGGAGGGCCCGACACCGGGGAGCTGTTTTTT. It specifies CASSPRPPGLAGGPDTGELFF.

The gene calls are TRBV7-2 and TRBJ2-7; 11 bases agree with TRBD2. V was clipped by 4 bases and J by 4 bases; unmatched bases: 6. This CDR3 spans 15 amino acids. Per the germline V gene, CDR1 is SGHTA and CDR2 is FQGNSA. In DNA form, the CDR3 reads TGTGCCAGCAGCTCCTTAGCGGGAGGGCCGTACGAGCAGTACTTC. Its translation is CASSSLAGGPYEQYF.

The chain is built from TRBV18 and TRBJ2-1; D call uncertain. The V gene lost 3 bases and the J gene lost 10 bases, with 10 bases spanning the gap. The CDR3 contains 12 residues. Germline assignment: CDR1 KGHSH and CDR2 LQKENI. The CDR3 is CASSPQGLEQFF. The CDR3 DNA is TGTGCCAGCTCACCCCAAGGCCTAGAGCAGTTCTTC. The full variable domain, completed using reference TRBV18 and TRBJ2-1, is NAGVMQNPRHLVRRRGQEARLRCSPMKGHSHVYWYRQLPEEGLKFMVYLQKENIIDESGMPKERFSAEFPKEGPSILRIQQVVRGDSAAYFCASSPQGLEQFFGPGTRLTVL.

The rearrangement joins TRBV7-2 to TRBJ1-2; possible D gene TRBD1, 5 bases. This CDR3 spans 13 amino acids. Trimming stripped 2 bases from V and 5 bases from J, with 9 bases between. Germline CDR1 and CDR2: SGHTA and FQGNSA. In nucleotides, the CDR3 is TGTGCCAGCAGCTTACGACAGAATTATGGCTACACCTTC. This gives the protein CASSLRQNYGYTF.

This clone appeared a single time. The chain joins TRBV5-1 to TRBJ2-6; unclear D gene. V was shortened by 3 bases and J by 1 base, with 5 bases between the two germline ends. From germline, CDR1 is SGHRS and CDR2 YFSETQ. CDR3 size: 14 residues. The CDR3 coding sequence is TGCGCCAGCAGCTGGCGGTCTGGGGCCAACGTCCTGACTTTC. Translating it yields CASSWRSGANVLTF.

The CDR3: CASSLVGDSYNEQFF. The CDR3 bases are TGCGCCAGCAGCTTGGTGGGGGACTCCTACAATGAGCAGTTCTTC. The chain combines TRBV5-1 with TRBJ2-1; the D call may be TRBD1 or TRBD2 (5 bases each). Germline V gene data show CDR1 as SGHRS and CDR2 as YFSETQ. The CDR3 extends over 15 amino acids. The germline V and J ends were trimmed by 0 bases and 0 bases, with 7 bases remaining between them.

The chain combines TRBV27 with TRBJ1-3, with D possibly matching TRBD1 (5 bases). Looked up from germline, CDR1 is MNHEY and CDR2 is SMNVEV (reference sequence). The CDR3 is 16 amino acids. Between the trimmed V and J ends, which lost 5 bases and 2 bases, there was a span of 16 bases. The chain's CDR3 is CASSPRGIGTGNTIYF. The CDR3 DNA reads TGTGCCAGCAGTCCGCGGGGGATAGGTACTGGAAACACCATATATTTT.

Only one count was recorded for this clone. The chain couples TRBV7-2 to TRBJ1-1; 9 bases line up with TRBD1. J lost 5 bases, V lost 5 bases, and 12 bases had no gene match. Looked up from germline, CDR1 is SGHTA and CDR2 is FQGNSA. CDR3 length equals 16 residues. CDR3 nucleotide sequence: TGTGCCAGCAGCCAACTCCGGACAGGGGATGGGACTGAAGCTTTCTTT. Protein product: CASSQLRTGDGTEAFF. Full variable domain (rest looked up from reference TRBV7-2 and TRBJ1-1): GAGVSQSPSNKVTEKGKDVELRCDPISGHTALYWYRQSLGQGLEFLIYFQGNSAPDKSGLPSDRFSAERTGGSVSTLTIQRTQQEDSAVYLCASSQLRTGDGTEAFFGQGTRLTVV.

The chain employs TRBV3-1 (or the pseudogene TRBV3-2) and TRBJ2-2; tentative D call: TRBD1 (6 bases). The CDR3 is 18 residues long. Looked up from germline, CDR1 is LGHDT and CDR2 is YNNKEL (reference sequence). Trimming removed 3 bases at V and 0 bases at J, with 17 bases between. The CDR3 DNA reads as TGTGCCAGCAGCCACCCCCTGGTGGGACAAGCGAACACCGGGGAGCTGTTTTTT. This encodes CASSHPLVGQANTGELFF.

This chain links TRBV5-4 with TRBJ1-1, with D possibly TRBD1 on 5 matching bases. This CDR3 contains 14 residues. Looked up from germline, CDR1 is SGHNT and CDR2 is YYREEE (reference sequence). Trimming removed 4 bases at V and 2 bases at J, with 12 bases between. DNA for the CDR3: TGTGCCAGCAGCCCAGGCGGGACTAACACTGAAGCTTTCTTT. Translated: CASSPGGTNTEAFF.

The rearrangement joins TRBV6-5 to TRBJ2-5, with 9 positions matching TRBD1. From germline, CDR1 is MNHEY and CDR2 SVGAGI. With 2 bases clipped from V and 3 bases from J, the junction kept 4 bases outside the gene matches. The CDR3 consists of 15 residues. CDR3 coding DNA: TGTGCCAGCAGTTACCCGGGACAGGGAGAAGAGACCCAGTACTTC. Its translation: CASSYPGQGEETQYF.